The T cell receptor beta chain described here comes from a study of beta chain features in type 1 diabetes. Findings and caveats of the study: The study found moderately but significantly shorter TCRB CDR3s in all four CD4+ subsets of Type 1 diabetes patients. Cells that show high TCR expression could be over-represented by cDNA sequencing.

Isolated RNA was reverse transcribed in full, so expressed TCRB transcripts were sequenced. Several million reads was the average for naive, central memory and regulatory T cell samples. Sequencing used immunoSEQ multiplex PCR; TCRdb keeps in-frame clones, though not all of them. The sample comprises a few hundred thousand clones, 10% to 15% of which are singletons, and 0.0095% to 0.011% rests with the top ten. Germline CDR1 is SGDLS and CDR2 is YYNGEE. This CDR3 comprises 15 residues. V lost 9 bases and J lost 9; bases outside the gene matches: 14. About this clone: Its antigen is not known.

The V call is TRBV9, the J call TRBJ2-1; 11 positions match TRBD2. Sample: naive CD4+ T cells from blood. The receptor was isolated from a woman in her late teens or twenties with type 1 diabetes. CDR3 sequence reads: CATSTSGISWGEQFF. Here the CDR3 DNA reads TGTGCCACCTCGACTAGCGGGATTAGTTGGGGTGAGCAGTTCTTC.